What follows is one T cell receptor (beta chain) and its context. Its antigen remains undetermined. No qualities accompany the bases; no much larger clone lies one base away. CDR1 MNHEY and CDR2 SVGEGT were looked up in the germline V gene. The CDR3 has 16 amino acids, counting the end cysteine and phenylalanine. Kept here is only the CDR3 DNA, which spans 48 bases and is read in frame from base 1. The junction shows trimming of 5 bases on V and 3 bases on J, and the gene matches do not reach 8 bases of it. Library creation used 5' RACE. The instrument was a NextSeq 500. To allow correction of PCR and sequencing errors, the TCR library protocol tagged every TCR cDNA molecule with a unique molecular identifier. The study's processing was this. Decombinator tools were used for TCR identification, UMI-based error correction and CDR3 extraction. Expanded TCRs were defined as those above a frequency of 2 per 1,000, corresponding to the top 1% of the tumor frequency distribution. Renyi diversity was computed with the R vegan package after each repertoire had been subsampled 100 times to 5,000 TCRs. CDR3 similarity networks were constructed using string-kernel similarity of amino acid triplets, with links drawn between CDR3s whose pairwise similarity was above 0.82. TCRdb redid the processing of the public reads, applying fastp at Q25 and MiXCR, and retained in-frame beta chains. One record per CDR3 amino acid sequence lists the most common genes and DNA. What appears here as the V and J calls and clone size reflects TCRdb's work, not the paper's. In all, the sample holds some 37,000 distinct CDR3 sequences, and around 7.5% of those were seen once. The ten largest account for approximately 30% of the sample.

The intended sense of this specimen's time point label: sample taken at primary tumor resection. Whole RNA extracted from tumor and nontumor lung tissue, or from cryopreserved PBMC samples, was used for TCR sequencing without cell sorting. Donors were about 70 patients with early-stage, untreated non-small cell lung cancer from the lung TRACERx cohort. A patient was chosen for TCR sequencing only when enough RNA was available from at least two tumor regions. The sample is drawn from a study of spatial heterogeneity in lung cancer (dated 2019 in TCRdb). General notes on the study: Beta-chain transcripts were consistently detected in greater numbers than alpha-chain transcripts, which likely reflects a higher abundance of beta-chain transcripts. In the raw uncorrected reads, each unique combination of TCR and UMI appeared more than ten times on average. In non-small cell lung cancer, the study made a quantitative comparison of TCR alpha and beta repertoires among multiple tumor regions, matched nontumor lung and blood. The study linked features of the TCR repertoire to counts of nonsynonymous mutations, which were determined by whole-exome sequencing of tumor tissue. Both alpha and beta chains were TCR-sequenced in samples taken at surgery, namely 220 tumor regions, around 70 matched nontumor lung samples and just over 55 PBMC samples.

Results and caveats for the whole study, not just this receptor: Confirming at a functional level the hypothesis that regional TCRs recognize regional mutations was considered to require additional single-cell paired TCR alpha and beta sequencing. Ubiquitous expanded tumor TCRs were detected in blood more often at tumor resection than at routine follow-up.

The source is a male donor with early-stage non-small cell lung cancer. This chain joins TRBV6-2 or TRBV6-3 to TRBJ2-3, with 10 bases aligning to TRBD1. This sample comprised PBMCs, obtained at surgery. The sequenced DNA: TGTGCCAGCAGTCGTCCGGGACAGGGGTGGACAGATACGCAGTATTTT. Its protein is CASSRPGQGWTDTQYF.